This T cell receptor (beta chain) is from a study of T cell clones after liver transplantation. Looking at the study overall: Timepoints were pre-transplant, pre-withdrawal, and after withdrawal was completed or failed.

The CDR3 length is 15 residues. Trimming pared 2 bases from V and 0 bases from J, leaving 8 bases between. Germline-derived CDR1 and CDR2 are MDHEN and SYDVKM. The table came from immunoSEQ multiplex PCR; TCRdb's copy has only in-frame clones and leaves some out. This table has tens of thousands of clones, 80% to 85% appearing once. The sequence derives from a human patient who received a liver transplant. Some T cells may have come from the graft donor. The material sequenced was CD4+ T cells from blood, taken approximately 3.5 years after liver transplant. The V gene is TRBV28, the J gene TRBJ2-1; D is tentatively TRBD1 or TRBD2 (5 bases each). CDR3 bases: TGTGCCAGCAGTTTAGGGGGTAGCTCCTACAATGAGCAGTTCTTC. Residues: CASSLGGSSYNEQFF. Full variable domain (outside the CDR3, taken from reference TRBV28 and TRBJ2-1): DVKVTQSSRYLVKRTGEKVFLECVQDMDHENMFWYRQDPGLGLRLIYFSYDVKMKEKGDIPEGYSVSREKKERFSLILESASTNQTSMYLCASSLGGSSYNEQFFGPGTRLTVL.